Below are 23 T cell receptor beta chains sequenced from a single sample in a study of T cell responses to AZD1222 COVID-19 vaccine. Assay used: immunoSEQ multiplex PCR; TCRdb lists only in-frame clones, some missing. The sample lists about 130,000 clones, 90% to 95% seen once, with 1.5% to 2% in the top ten. This specimen was peripheral blood, taken on day 0 of AZD1222 vaccination. Receptors originate from an adult in good health.

J is TRBJ1-6 and V is TRBV30; possibly TRBD1 for D (5 bases). The V end lost 5 bases, the J end lost 6 bases, and 14 bases lay between the germline ends. CDR3 length: 14 residues. Germline CDR1 is GTSNPN and CDR2 is SVGIG (reference sequence). The CDR3 here is CAWSFGAPNSPLHF. The CDR3, as DNA: TGTGCCTGGTCCTTCGGGGCCCCTAATTCACCCCTCCACTTT.

The chain carries TRBV7-9 and TRBJ1-1, with TRBD1 matching 8 bases. J was trimmed by 1 base and V by 5 bases; bases with no gene match: 6. The CDR3 is 15 amino acids. Germline V gene data show CDR1 as SEHNR and CDR2 as FQNEAQ (reference sequence). CDR3 DNA sequence: TGTGCCAGCAGCACCCACAGGGGGGAGAACACTGAAGCTTTCTTT. Amino acids: CASSTHRGENTEAFF.

The chain carries TRBV19 and TRBJ2-1; D not resolved. CDR3 length equals 12 residues. Germline V gene data show CDR1 as LNHDA and CDR2 as SQIVND (reference sequence). V lost 4 bases, J lost 8 bases, and 9 bases lay in between. This chain's CDR3 is CASSTRKDEQFF. CDR3 DNA sequence: TGTGCCAGTAGTACCCGAAAGGATGAGCAGTTCTTC.

The V call is TRBV7-2, the J call TRBJ1-2; D is possibly TRBD1 (5 bases). The germline gives CDR1 SGHTA, CDR2 FQGNSA. There are 14 residues in the CDR3. The V gene lost 5 bases and the J gene lost 4 bases, with 14 bases spanning the gap. The CDR3 reads CASSRETGPYGYTF. The CDR3 coding sequence is TGTGCCAGCAGCCGGGAAACAGGACCCTATGGCTACACCTTC.

This chain uses TRBV5-1 with TRBJ1-4; the match to TRBD1 covers 9 bases. This CDR3 has 16 amino acids. V lost 0 bases and J lost 6; bases outside the gene matches: 6. Germline assignment: CDR1 SGHRS and CDR2 YFSETQ. The CDR3 region is CASSLAPDRGHEKLFF. The CDR3 DNA is TGCGCCAGCAGCTTGGCCCCGGACAGGGGACATGAAAAACTGTTTTTT.

This clone came up a few times. V and J are TRBV4-1 and TRBJ2-7, with no clear D. V gave up 1 base and J gave up 2 bases, with 3 bases separating them. CDR3 size: 12 residues. Germline V CDR1 and CDR2: MGHRA, YSYEKL. CDR3 protein: CASSQGAYEQYF. For the CDR3, the DNA is TGCGCCAGCAGCCAAGGGGCCTACGAGCAGTACTTC.

This sequence joins TRBV19 and TRBJ1-1; 8 positions agree with TRBD1. Germline V gives CDR1 LNHDA, CDR2 SQIVND (reference sequence). The CDR3 length is 14 residues. Trimming took 5 bases from V and 2 from J; bases not matched to a gene: 4. CDR3 sequence reads: CASSFDRGNTEAFF. The CDR3 DNA is TGTGCCAGTAGTTTTGACAGGGGCAACACTGAAGCTTTCTTT.

The V call is TRBV5-8, the J call TRBJ2-7; TRBD1 matches 9 bases. Trimming at V came to 0 bases and at J to 2 bases, leaving 3 bases not matched to a gene. CDR1 SGHTS and CDR2 YDEGEE come from the germline V gene. The CDR3 is 15 amino acids. The CDR3 loop is CASSLGTGVPYEQYF. In DNA, the CDR3 is TGTGCCAGCAGCTTGGGGACAGGGGTCCCCTACGAGCAGTACTTC.

The chain combines TRBV18 with TRBJ1-5; 10 bases map to TRBD1. J was trimmed by 0 bases and V by 3 bases; bases with no gene match: 11. The germline V gene encodes CDR1 KGHSH and CDR2 LQKENI. The CDR3 has 19 amino acids. The CDR3 DNA sequence: TGTGCCAGCTCACCCTCAAGGGACAGGGGTCGAGGTAGCAATCAGCCCCAGCATTTT. Its translation: CASSPSRDRGRGSNQPQHF.

In the case of this clone: The same CDR3 is also encoded by other DNA sequences in this sample. The chain has TRBV5-1 and TRBJ2-7, with D possibly being TRBD1 (5 bases). Trimming left V 0 bases short and J 2 bases short, with 6 bases between. CDR3 size: 13 residues. Germline V gives CDR1 SGHRS, CDR2 YFSETQ. The CDR3 coding sequence is TGCGCCAGCAGCTTGGCAGGGCCCTACGAGCAGTACTTC. This translates into CASSLAGPYEQYF. The entire variable domain, with the rest obtained from reference TRBV5-1 and TRBJ2-7, is as follows: KAGVTQTPRYLIKTRGQQVTLSCSPISGHRSVSWYQQTPGQGLQFLFEYFSETQRNKGNFPGRFSGRQFSNSRSEMNVSTLELGDSALYLCASSLAGPYEQYFGPGTRLTVT.

V is TRBV6-2 or TRBV6-3 and J is TRBJ1-6; D perhaps matches TRBD1 (5 bases). This CDR3 is 14 amino acids long. V lost 6 bases and J lost 6, with 12 bases in between. Germline CDR1 and CDR2: MNHEY and SVGEGT. CDR3 residues: CASSPGGANSPLHF. The CDR3 DNA reads TGTGCCAGCAGCCCAGGAGGGGCTAATTCACCCCTCCACTTT.

This clone was observed once. The chain carries TRBV5-4 and TRBJ2-7; no reliable D call. Per germline, CDR1 SGHNT and CDR2 YYREEE (reference sequence). Trimming shortened V by 0 bases and J by 0 bases, and 7 bases separated the two germline ends. This CDR3 spans 14 amino acids. The CDR3 region has the DNA TGTGCCAGCAGCTTGGGACCCAGCTCCTACGAGCAGTACTTC. Translation gives CASSLGPSSYEQYF.

The chain carries TRBV6-6 and TRBJ1-2, with 7 positions matching TRBD1. CDR1 and CDR2 (germline): MNHNY, SVGAGI (reference sequence). There are 16 residues in the CDR3. Losses at the gene ends were 1 base for V and 0 bases for J; bases not matched to a gene: 5. For the CDR3, the DNA is TGTGCCAGCAGTTACTACACAGGGGCCCCTAACTATGGCTACACCTTC. Amino acids: CASSYYTGAPNYGYTF.

The chain couples TRBV25-1 to TRBJ2-1; 8 nucleotides match TRBD1. This CDR3 has 14 residues. Germline CDR1 reads MGHDK; CDR2 reads SYGVNS. J was trimmed by 6 bases and V by 5 bases; bases with no gene match: 6. The CDR3 sequence: CASSLGTGFNEQFF. The CDR3 DNA is TGTGCCAGCAGTCTTGGGACAGGATTCAATGAGCAGTTCTTC.

In this sample, this clone turned up a few times. This sequence joins TRBV14 and TRBJ2-5; 7 nucleotides line up with TRBD2. Germline trimming cut 1 base from V and 5 bases from J; bases unmatched to any gene: 7. Germline V CDR1 and CDR2: SGHDN, FVKESK. The CDR3 is 15 residues long. The CDR3 reads CASSQGQTSTETQYF. The CDR3 nucleotides read TGTGCCAGCAGCCAAGGCCAGACTAGCACGGAGACCCAGTACTTC.

The rearrangement joins TRBV6-2 or TRBV6-3 to TRBJ1-1, with D possibly being TRBD1 (6 bases). Germline CDR1 reads MNHEY; CDR2 reads SVGEGT. Trimming shortened V by 2 bases and J by 10 bases, and 17 bases separated the two germline ends. The CDR3 consists of 14 residues. The CDR3 sequence: CASSYEGQKGGAFF. The CDR3 bases are TGTGCCAGCAGTTACGAGGGACAAAAAGGCGGAGCTTTCTTT.

The gene calls are TRBV15 and TRBJ2-7; D may be TRBD2 (5 bases). V was clipped by 1 base and J by 0 bases, with 10 bases between them. Per germline, CDR1 LNHNV and CDR2 YYDKDF (reference sequence). The CDR3 spans 15 residues. CDR3 sequence: CATSRGEGSSYEQYF. The CDR3 coding sequence is TGTGCCACCAGCAGAGGCGAGGGAAGCTCCTACGAGCAGTACTTC.

The rearrangement links TRBV9 to TRBJ2-5; perhaps TRBD2 as D (6 bases). Germline CDR1 SGDLS, CDR2 YYNGEE. CDR3 size: 14 residues. Between the trimmed V and J ends, which lost 7 bases and 1 base, there was a span of 14 bases. CDR3 DNA sequence: TGTGCCAGCGGGCGGGGCGACAGCCAAGAGACCCAGTACTTC. Amino acid sequence: CASGRGDSQETQYF.

This CDR3 reads CASSLGGNTGELFF. The CDR3 coding sequence is TGTGCCAGCAGCTTGGGCGGGAACACCGGGGAGCTGTTTTTT. The chain recombines TRBV7-9 with TRBJ2-2; D uncertain. Germline V gene lookup returns CDR1 SEHNR and CDR2 FQNEAQ (reference sequence). CDR3 length: 14 residues. With 3 bases removed from V and 1 base from J, the gap between germline ends came to 6 bases.

The J gene is TRBJ1-5, the V gene TRBV3-1 (or the pseudogene TRBV3-2); 12 positions match TRBD1. The CDR3 has 15 residues. Germline CDR1 LGHDT, CDR2 YNNKEL (reference sequence). V dropped 4 bases and J dropped 7; count of bases not matched to a gene: 5. The CDR3 here is CASSLGTGGEQPQHF. CDR3 nucleotides: TGTGCCAGCAGCCTCGGGACAGGGGGCGAACAGCCCCAGCATTTT.

The chain recombines TRBV7-2 with TRBJ1-1, with D unresolved. V lost 0 bases, J lost 3 bases, and 8 bases lay in between. The CDR3 has 14 residues. CDR1 SGHTA and CDR2 FQGNSA come from the germline V gene. CDR3 DNA: TGTGCCAGCAGCTTAGCGATGGGGTACACTGAAGCTTTCTTT. Translated: CASSLAMGYTEAFF.

J is TRBJ2-1 and V is TRBV7-2, with D unresolved. The CDR3 is 13 amino acids. CDR1 is SGHTA and CDR2 is FQGNSA in the germline V gene. Trimming left V 1 base short and J 5 bases short, with 6 bases between. CDR3: CASSLGPNNEQFF. The CDR3 DNA follows: TGTGCCAGCAGCTTAGGTCCGAACAATGAGCAGTTCTTC. The whole variable domain, filled in from reference TRBV7-2 and TRBJ2-1, reads GAGVSQSPSNKVTEKGKDVELRCDPISGHTALYWYRQSLGQGLEFLIYFQGNSAPDKSGLPSDRFSAERTGGSVSTLTIQRTQQEDSAVYLCASSLGPNNEQFFGPGTRLTVL.

Only a few counts were recorded for this clone. The chain has TRBV6-5 and TRBJ1-1; D gene uncertain. The germline V and J ends were trimmed by 2 bases and 4 bases, with 8 bases remaining between them. CDR1 and CDR2 (germline): MNHEY, SVGAGI. The CDR3 consists of 13 residues. This chain's CDR3 is CASSYGVGTEAFF. DNA for the CDR3: TGTGCCAGCAGTTACGGGGTGGGCACTGAAGCTTTCTTT.